The source of this T cell receptor (beta chain) is a study of shared clonotypes between healthy human individuals. Authors' methods: ImmunoSEQ gave junction-only sequences without quality scores, so filtering differed. Profiling relied on immunoSEQ multiplex PCR, and the TCRdb table lists in-frame clones only, not all of them. That table gives V, J and clone size, and the DNA gave D and trimming. The sample has roughly 2.6 million clones, around nine tenths seen once. Germline CDR1 is SGDLS and CDR2 is YYNGEE. The CDR3 is 15 amino acids. V was cut by 0 bases and J by 5 bases, with 14 bases left in between.

V usage is TRBV9 and J usage is TRBJ1-1; D not resolved. Input material: naive CD4+ T cells sorted from blood. Subset specified: CD45RA+ positively selected. The TCR originated in a man aged 18 to 29 in good health. Written as DNA, the CDR3 is TGTGCCAGCAGCGTAGGGCTTCTGGTGGGGACTGAAGCTTTCTTT. Its translation is CASSVGLLVGTEAFF. The variable domain in full, with the rest retrieved from reference TRBV9 and TRBJ1-1, is DSGVTQTPKHLITATGQRVTLRCSPRSGDLSVYWYQQSLDQGLQFLIQYYNGEERAKGNILERFSAQQFPDLHSELNLSSLELGDSALYFCASSVGLLVGTEAFFGQGTRLTVV.